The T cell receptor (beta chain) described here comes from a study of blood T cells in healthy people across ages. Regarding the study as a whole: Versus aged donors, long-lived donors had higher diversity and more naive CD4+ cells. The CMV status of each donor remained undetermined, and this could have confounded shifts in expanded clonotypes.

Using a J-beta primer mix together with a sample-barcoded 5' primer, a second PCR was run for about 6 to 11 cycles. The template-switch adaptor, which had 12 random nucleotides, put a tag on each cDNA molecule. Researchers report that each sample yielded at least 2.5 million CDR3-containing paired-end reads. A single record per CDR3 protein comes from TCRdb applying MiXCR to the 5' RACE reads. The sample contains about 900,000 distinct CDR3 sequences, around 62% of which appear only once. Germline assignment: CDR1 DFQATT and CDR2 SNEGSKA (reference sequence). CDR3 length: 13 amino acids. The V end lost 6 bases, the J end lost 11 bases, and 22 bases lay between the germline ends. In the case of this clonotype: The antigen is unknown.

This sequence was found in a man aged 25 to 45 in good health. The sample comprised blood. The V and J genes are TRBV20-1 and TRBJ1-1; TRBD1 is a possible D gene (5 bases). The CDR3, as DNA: TGCAGTGCGAGCCCGGGACGGGATAGTCGGGCTTTCTTT. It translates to CSASPGRDSRAFF.